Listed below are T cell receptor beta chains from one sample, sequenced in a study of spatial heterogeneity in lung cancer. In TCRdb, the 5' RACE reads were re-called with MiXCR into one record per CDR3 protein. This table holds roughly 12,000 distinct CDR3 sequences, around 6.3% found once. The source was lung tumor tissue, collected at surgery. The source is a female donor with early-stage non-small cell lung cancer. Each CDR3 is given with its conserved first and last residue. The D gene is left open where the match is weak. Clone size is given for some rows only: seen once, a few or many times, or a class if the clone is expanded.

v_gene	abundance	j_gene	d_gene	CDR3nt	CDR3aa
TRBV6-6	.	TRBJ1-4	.	TGTGCCAGCAGCCCGGGACCTCCTAGAGGGGAAAAACTGTTTTTT	CASSPGPPRGEKLFF
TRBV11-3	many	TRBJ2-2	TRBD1	TGTGCCAGCAGCCCGGGACAGGGTAGGGGCACCGGGGAGCTGTTTTTT	CASSPGQGRGTGELFF
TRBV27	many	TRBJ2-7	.	TGCACCAGCAGCCCTTGGAGAGTCGGGGCGAGGGCCTACGAGCAGTACTTC	CTSSPWRVGARAYEQYF
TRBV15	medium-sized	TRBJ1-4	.	TGTGCCACCAGCAGGGCGGGCGCGGGGAATGAAAAACTGTTTTTT	CATSRAGAGNEKLFF
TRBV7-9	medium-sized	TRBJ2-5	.	TGTTCCGGGGGCCAAGAGACCCAGTACTTC	CSGGQETQYF
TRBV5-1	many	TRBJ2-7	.	TGCGCCAGCAGCTTGGAAACAGGGTCTACCTACGAGCAGTACTTC	CASSLETGSTYEQYF
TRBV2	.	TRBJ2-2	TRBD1	TGTGCCAGCAGTCGGGACAGACCAAACACCGGGGAGCTGTTTTTT	CASSRDRPNTGELFF
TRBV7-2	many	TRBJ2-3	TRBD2	TGTGCCAGCAGCACTAGCGGGGGCGGGGGCTATACGCAGTATTTT	CASSTSGGGGYTQYF
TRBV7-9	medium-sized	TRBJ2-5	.	TGTGCCAGCAGCACAGGCTCTGGGGCCGGAGAGACCCAGTACTTC	CASSTGSGAGETQYF
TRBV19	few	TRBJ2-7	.	TGTGCCACTGTTGGGGGCTCCTACGAGCAGTACTTC	CATVGGSYEQYF
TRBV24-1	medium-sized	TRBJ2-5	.	TGTGCCACCAGTCTGGGTTCGTTGGCGGAGACCCAGTACTTC	CATSLGSLAETQYF
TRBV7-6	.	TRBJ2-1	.	TGTGCCAGCAGCTTAGCCCCTGTAGATCGGGGCCATGAGCAGTTCTTC	CASSLAPVDRGHEQFF
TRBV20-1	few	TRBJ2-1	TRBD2	TGCAGTGCTAGAGATTACGGGAGGCCCTACAATGAGCAGTTCTTC	CSARDYGRPYNEQFF
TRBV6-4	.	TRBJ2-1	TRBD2	TGTGCCAGCAGTGACTCGTCTAGCGGGGTCAATGAGCAGTTCTTC	CASSDSSSGVNEQFF
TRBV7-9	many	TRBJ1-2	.	TGTGCCAGCAGCTTAGGTTTACTCGGCCCGCATGGCTACACCTTC	CASSLGLLGPHGYTF
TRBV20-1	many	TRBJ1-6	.	TGCAGTGCTAGAGATGGGTCAAGGGGATCCTATAATTCACCCCTCCACTTT	CSARDGSRGSYNSPLHF
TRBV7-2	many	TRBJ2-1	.	TGTGCCAGCAGCTTAGCGTCCCCTAGTAATCGGCGCCGCGATGAGCAGTTCTTC	CASSLASPSNRRRDEQFF
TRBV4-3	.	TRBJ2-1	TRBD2	TGCGCCAGCAGCCAAGATCTAAGCGGGAGGCGCAATGAGCAGTTCTTC	CASSQDLSGRRNEQFF
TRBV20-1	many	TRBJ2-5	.	TGCAGTGCTAGAGTACCCGGGAGGGCTCAGGGGGCCCAGTACTTC	CSARVPGRAQGAQYF
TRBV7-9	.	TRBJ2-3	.	TGTGCCAGCAGCTTAGCTTCGACTGGAGATACGCAGTATTTT	CASSLASTGDTQYF
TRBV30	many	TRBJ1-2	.	TGTGCCTGGAGACTAGGGGTTGGGAGCTATGGCTACACCTTC	CAWRLGVGSYGYTF
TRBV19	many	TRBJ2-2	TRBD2	TGTGCCAGTAGTATAAGAGCGGGAACTAACACCGGGGAGCTGTTTTTT	CASSIRAGTNTGELFF
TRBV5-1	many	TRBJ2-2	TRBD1	TGCGCCAGCAGTGGTGCCGGGACAGGAAACACCGGGGAGCTGTTTTTT	CASSGAGTGNTGELFF
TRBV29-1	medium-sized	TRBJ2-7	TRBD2	TGCAGCGTTACGGCGGGAGGGTGGCTCGAGCAGTACTTC	CSVTAGGWLEQYF
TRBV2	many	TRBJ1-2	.	TGTGCCAGCAGTGAAGTTACAGGGATAGGCTATGGCTACACCTTC	CASSEVTGIGYGYTF
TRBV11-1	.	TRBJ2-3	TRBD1	TGTGCCAGCAGCGCGACGACAGGGCGGGTCGTCGAGGCAGATACGCAGTATTTT	CASSATTGRVVEADTQYF
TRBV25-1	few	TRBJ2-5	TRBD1	TGTGCCAGCCGCCCCGGACAGGGCGACCAAGAGACCCAGTACTTC	CASRPGQGDQETQYF
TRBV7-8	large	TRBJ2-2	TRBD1	TGTGCCAGCAGCCAGAGGACAGGAAACACCGGGGAGCTGTTTTTT	CASSQRTGNTGELFF
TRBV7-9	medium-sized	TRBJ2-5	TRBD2	TGTGCCAGCAGTCCTGCGGGCGGGAGAAGGAACACTCATGAGACCCAGTACTTC	CASSPAGGRRNTHETQYF
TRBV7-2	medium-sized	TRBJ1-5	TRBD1	TGTGCCAGCAGCCCGACCGGCCGGACAGGCCCCAATCAGCCCCAGCATTTT	CASSPTGRTGPNQPQHF
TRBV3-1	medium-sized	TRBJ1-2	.	TGTGCCAGCAGCCAAGGAGCCACTAACTATGGCTACACCTTC	CASSQGATNYGYTF
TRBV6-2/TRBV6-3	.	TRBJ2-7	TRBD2	TGTGCCAGCAGAACCCGAGGCGGGAGTTCATACGAGCAGTACTTC	CASRTRGGSSYEQYF
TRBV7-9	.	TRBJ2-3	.	TGTGCCAGCAGCTTACGGGCGGGCGCGGATACGCAGTATTTT	CASSLRAGADTQYF
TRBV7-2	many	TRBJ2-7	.	TGTGCCAGCAGCCCTACTTCGAGGCTCTACGAGCAGTACTTC	CASSPTSRLYEQYF
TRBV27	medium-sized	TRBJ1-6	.	TGTGCCAGCAGTTTTGTACGAGGTATCACTGCCCATAATTCACCCCTCCACTTT	CASSFVRGITAHNSPLHF
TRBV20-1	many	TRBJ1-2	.	TGCAGTGCGCGAGACAGATCCCATGGCTACACCTTC	CSARDRSHGYTF
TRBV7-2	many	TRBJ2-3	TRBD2	TGTGCCAGCAGCTTAGAAAGCGGGAGGCGGAATACGCAGTATTTT	CASSLESGRRNTQYF
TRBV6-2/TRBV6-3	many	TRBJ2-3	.	TGTGCCAGCAGTCCCTCGCGAGATACGCAGTATTTT	CASSPSRDTQYF
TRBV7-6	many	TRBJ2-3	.	TGTGCCAGCAGCCTCTACACAGATACGCAGTATTTT	CASSLYTDTQYF
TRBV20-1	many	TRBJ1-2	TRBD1	TGCAGTGCTAGGGACCAGGGGGCTTTCGGCTACACCTTC	CSARDQGAFGYTF
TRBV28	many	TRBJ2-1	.	TGTGCCAGCAGTTTAAGGCCCGTTAGCAATGAGCAGTTCTTC	CASSLRPVSNEQFF
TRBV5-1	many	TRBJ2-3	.	TGCGCCAGCAGCTTGCAGGGCCTGACAGATACGCAGTATTTT	CASSLQGLTDTQYF
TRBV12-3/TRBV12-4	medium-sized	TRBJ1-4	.	TGTGCCAGCAGTTCCAGTTGGGGAGCAGGCGAAAAACTGTTTTTT	CASSSSWGAGEKLFF
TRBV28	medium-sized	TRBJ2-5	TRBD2	TGTGCCAGCAGTATCGTTAGCGGGACCGCCGAGACCCAGTACTTC	CASSIVSGTAETQYF
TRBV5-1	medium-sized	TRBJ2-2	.	TGCGCCAGCAGCTTGGAGGCCAGGAGCACCGGGGAGCTGTTTTTT	CASSLEARSTGELFF
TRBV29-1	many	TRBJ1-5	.	TGCAGCGCTTTGTCTCCCGGGGGGCAGCCCCAGCATTTT	CSALSPGGQPQHF
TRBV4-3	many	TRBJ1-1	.	TGCGCCAGCAGCCAAGACATATACACTGAAGCTTTCTTT	CASSQDIYTEAFF
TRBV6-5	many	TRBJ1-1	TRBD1	TGTGCCAGCGCTATTTGGGACAGGGGGACTGAAGCTTTCTTT	CASAIWDRGTEAFF
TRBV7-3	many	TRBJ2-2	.	TGTGCCAGCAGCTTAACTCCCGGGACGGCGAACACCGGGGAGCTGTTTTTT	CASSLTPGTANTGELFF
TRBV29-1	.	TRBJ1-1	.	TGCAGCGTCAACTTGCCTGCGGACAGTGAAGCTTTCTTT	CSVNLPADSEAFF
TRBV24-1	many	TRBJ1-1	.	TGTGCCACCAGTGCCGGGACAGAAGCTTTCTTT	CATSAGTEAFF
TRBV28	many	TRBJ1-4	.	TGTGCCAGCAGGCGTACCAGGGGAACCGGAGAAAAACTGTTTTTT	CASRRTRGTGEKLFF
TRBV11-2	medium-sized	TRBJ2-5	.	TGTGCCAGCAGCTTAGATTACGAGACCCAGTACTTC	CASSLDYETQYF
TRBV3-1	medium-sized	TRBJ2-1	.	TGTGCCAGCAGCCAAGGAGCTAGCCCCAATGAGCAGTTCTTC	CASSQGASPNEQFF
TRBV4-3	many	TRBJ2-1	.	TGCGCCAGCAGCCATAGTGGCCAGCTGCAGTTCTTC	CASSHSGQLQFF
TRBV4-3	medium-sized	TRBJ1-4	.	TGCGCCAGCAGCCAAGTAGGAACTCCTTCACCGAAACTGTTTTTT	CASSQVGTPSPKLFF
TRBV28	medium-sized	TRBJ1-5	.	TGTGCCAGCAGTTTGGTGGTAGGTCATCAGCCCCAGCATTTT	CASSLVVGHQPQHF
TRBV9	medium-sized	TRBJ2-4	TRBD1	TGTGCCAGCAGCGTAGTTGGGACAGATACGACTCAGTACTTC	CASSVVGTDTTQYF
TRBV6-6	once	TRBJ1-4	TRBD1	TGTGCCAGCGTAAATGACAGGGTGAAGGGGGAACTGTTTTTT	CASVNDRVKGELFF
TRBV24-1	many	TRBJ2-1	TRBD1	TGTGCCACCAGTGACTCAGGGGGCGGCAATAATGAGCAGTTCTTC	CATSDSGGGNNEQFF